A single sample gave rise to the 21 T cell receptor beta chains below, sequenced in a study of T-cell reconstitution after alpha-beta-depleted transplantation in children. This sample's TCRbeta library carried unique molecular identifier barcodes. TCRdb used MiXCR to reprocess the PCR reads, holding one entry per CDR3 protein. The sample has some 590,000 distinct CDR3 sequences; approximately 10% are singletons. Sequencing was performed on PBMCs from the stem cell graft donor, taken from the stem cell graft. These receptors all come from a human donor who donated a stem cell graft to a child with acute myeloid leukemia.

The genes are TRBV28 and TRBJ2-2, with 10 bases matching TRBD1. Germline V CDR1 and CDR2: MDHEN, SYDVKM. The CDR3 sequence is 13 residues long. Losses at the gene ends were 8 bases for V and 4 bases for J; bases not matched to a gene: 1. The CDR3 sequence is CASGTGVTGELFF. The CDR3, as DNA: TGTGCCAGCGGGACAGGGGTCACCGGGGAGCTGTTTTTT.

This clonotype was seen repeatedly, ten times or more. The rearrangement joins TRBV7-2 to TRBJ2-3, with no clear D. Trimming pared 0 bases from V and 2 bases from J, leaving 6 bases between. Germline V gene sequence: CDR1 SGHTA, CDR2 FQGNSA. This CDR3 region has 14 residues. The CDR3 reads CASSLAPSTDTQYF. The DNA of the CDR3 is TGTGCCAGCAGCTTAGCGCCTTCCACAGATACGCAGTATTTT.

This clonotype occurred many times. This chain connects TRBV6-5 to TRBJ2-5, with D unclear. The germline gives CDR1 MNHEY, CDR2 SVGAGI. V shed 0 bases and J shed 1 base, with 6 bases lying between them. This CDR3 has 14 amino acids. In DNA, the CDR3 is TGTGCCAGCAGTTACTCTCTGCCCCAAGAGACCCAGTACTTC. It codes for CASSYSLPQETQYF.

This clonotype was recorded many times. The rearrangement links TRBV20-1 to TRBJ2-1, with TRBD2 identical over 9 bases. V dropped 2 bases and J dropped 8; count of bases not matched to a gene: 7. The length of the CDR3 is 14 residues. Germline V CDR1 and CDR2: DFQATT, SNEGSKA (reference sequence). CDR3 loop: CSARRSGSRDEQFF. As DNA, the CDR3 is TGCAGTGCTAGACGTAGCGGGAGTCGGGATGAGCAGTTCTTC.

Only a few counts were recorded for this clonotype. The J gene is TRBJ2-3, the V gene TRBV12-3 or TRBV12-4; D is perhaps TRBD2 (6 bases). The CDR3 loop spans 14 amino acids. The V and J ends lost 5 bases and 3 bases respectively, with 12 bases between them. This CDR3 reads CASSRDLGTDTQYF. The CDR3 DNA reads as TGTGCCAGCAGTCGGGACTTGGGAACAGATACGCAGTATTTT.

This chain links TRBV2 with TRBJ1-1; possible D gene TRBD1, 6 bases. This CDR3 spans 12 amino acids. CDR1 and CDR2 from the germline V gene are SNHLY and FYNNEI. The ends were cut back, 2 bases at V and 6 bases at J, with 7 bases in the middle. CDR3 DNA: TGTGCCAGCAGTGAATGGACAGCTGAAGCTTTCTTT. Its translation is CASSEWTAEAFF.

There are a few counts of this clonotype. V usage is TRBV2 and J usage is TRBJ1-4, with no clear D. The CDR3 totals 15 residues. The germline V gene encodes CDR1 SNHLY and CDR2 FYNNEI. Trimming cost V 7 bases and J 0 bases, with 12 bases left between them. This CDR3 reads CASKLREATNEKLFF. Written as DNA, the CDR3 is TGTGCCAGCAAGCTCCGGGAAGCAACTAATGAAAAACTGTTTTTT.

This chain uses TRBV20-1 with TRBJ2-5; TRBD1 agrees at 9 bases. V trimming: 6 bases; J trimming: 5 bases; junction bases outside the gene matches: 7. The CDR3 covers 13 residues. Germline lookup yields CDR1 DFQATT and CDR2 SNEGSKA (reference sequence). CDR3 amino acids: CSAAQGAWETQYF. DNA of the CDR3: TGCAGTGCCGCACAGGGGGCTTGGGAGACCCAGTACTTC.

This clonotype was found a few times. The gene calls are TRBV12-3 or TRBV12-4 and TRBJ2-7; 10 bases fit TRBD2. The ends lost 8 bases at V and 5 bases at J; junction bases unmatched: 0. The CDR3 sequence is 11 residues long. The CDR3 region is CASLAGDEQYF. CDR3 DNA: TGTGCCAGCCTAGCGGGAGACGAGCAGTACTTC.

This clonotype was observed a handful of times. The chain is built from TRBV6-2 or TRBV6-3 and TRBJ2-5; possible D gene TRBD2, 5 bases. Germline-derived CDR1 and CDR2 are MNHEY and SVGEGT. The V end was cut by 2 bases, the J end by 4 bases, with 11 bases between. The CDR3 covers 14 residues. The CDR3 protein is CASSYLGVGETQYF. The CDR3 bases are TGTGCCAGCAGTTACCTCGGGGTAGGAGAGACCCAGTACTTC.

The chain is built from TRBV25-1 and TRBJ2-5; D is possibly TRBD1 (6 bases). Germline values: CDR1 MGHDK, CDR2 SYGVNS. The CDR3 spans 12 residues. The germline V and J ends were trimmed by 3 bases and 12 bases, with 14 bases remaining between them. The CDR3 loop reads CASSESLTGEYF. As DNA, the CDR3 is TGTGCCAGCAGTGAGTCCCTGACAGGAGAGTACTTC.

This clonotype occurred many times. This chain uses TRBV7-9 with TRBJ1-3; 7 bases are a match to TRBD1. J lost 4 bases, V lost 4 bases, and 4 bases had no gene match. Per germline, CDR1 SEHNR and CDR2 FQNEAQ (reference sequence). The CDR3 sequence is 14 residues long. The CDR3 DNA reads TGTGCCAGCAGCTGGGGACAGACAGGAAACACCATATATTTT. This translates into CASSWGQTGNTIYF.

This clonotype appeared a few times. The rearrangement links TRBV20-1 to TRBJ2-5, with 7 positions matching TRBD2. Germline lookup yields CDR1 DFQATT and CDR2 SNEGSKA (reference sequence). V shed 5 bases, J shed 5 bases, and the junction held 11 bases outside the gene matches. The CDR3 contains 14 residues. DNA of the CDR3: TGCAGTGCTCGGGGGGAAAGGGTTGTGGAGACCCAGTACTTC. This translates into CSARGERVVETQYF.

In its sample, this clonotype was seen many times. The chain uses TRBV12-3 or TRBV12-4 and TRBJ2-5; 7 nucleotides agree with TRBD1. V was clipped by 3 bases and J by 9 bases; unmatched bases: 4. The CDR3 is 12 amino acids. The CDR3 bases are TGTGCCAGCAGTTTTGAGACAGGGTCCCAGTACTTC. This gives the protein CASSFETGSQYF.

This clonotype was recorded at least ten times. This chain uses TRBV28 with TRBJ2-7; D remains ambiguous. The CDR3 is 16 residues long. Trimming took off 7 bases at V and 6 bases at J, with 25 bases between the two ends. Germline V lookup: CDR1 MDHEN, CDR2 SYDVKM. The CDR3 region is CASTPRLRPTPGEQYF. CDR3 in DNA: TGTGCCAGCACACCAAGATTGAGACCCACTCCTGGCGAGCAGTACTTC.

At least ten counts were recorded for this clonotype. V gene TRBV20-1 combines with J gene TRBJ1-1; possible D gene TRBD1, 5 bases. The ends were cut back, 6 bases at V and 3 bases at J, with 11 bases in the middle. In germline, CDR1 is DFQATT, CDR2 SNEGSKA (reference sequence). The CDR3 consists of 12 residues. CDR3 in DNA: TGCAGTGCCCCAAGGGGTTACACTGAAGCTTTCTTT. This sequence encodes CSAPRGYTEAFF.

This clonotype was counted at least ten times. The rearrangement uses TRBV11-2 and TRBJ2-1; 12 bases line up with TRBD2. The CDR3 runs 17 residues. Looked up from germline, CDR1 is SGHAT and CDR2 is FQNNGV. V gave up 0 bases and J gave up 6 bases; unmatched junction bases: 6. CDR3 sequence: CASSLEMGLAGSNEQFF. The DNA for the CDR3 is TGTGCCAGCAGCTTAGAGATGGGACTAGCGGGTTCCAATGAGCAGTTCTTC.

In this sample, this clonotype turned up many times. The CDR3 here is CASSLPAQETQYF. The CDR3 DNA reads TGTGCCAGCAGTTTACCAGCCCAAGAGACCCAGTACTTC. The chain links TRBV12-3 or TRBV12-4 to TRBJ2-5; D unresolved. V was shortened by 2 bases and J by 1 base, with 5 bases between the two germline ends. The CDR3 has 13 residues.

For the CDR3, the DNA is TGCAGCGTTGAAGACAACACCTACGAGCAGTACTTC. It yields the protein CSVEDNTYEQYF. This chain joins TRBV29-1 and TRBJ2-7; D is ambiguous. CDR1 and CDR2 (germline): SQVTM, ANQGSEA. The V gene lost 0 bases and the J gene lost 2 bases, with 5 bases spanning the gap. This CDR3 region has 12 residues.

The J gene is TRBJ1-1, the V gene TRBV20-1; no clear D. The CDR3 is made up of 12 amino acids. Germline values: CDR1 DFQATT, CDR2 SNEGSKA (reference sequence). The CDR3 DNA follows: TGCAGGGGAATTGGGGATAACACTGAAGCTTTCTTT. Translation gives CRGIGDNTEAFF.

This clonotype was counted a few times. The chain combines TRBV7-2 with TRBJ2-7, with 7 bases matching TRBD1. Germline V gene sequence: CDR1 SGHTA, CDR2 FQGNSA. The CDR3 sequence is 14 residues long. V was clipped by 3 bases and J by 6 bases; unmatched bases: 8. The DNA for the CDR3 is TGTGCCAGCAGCTTGAAGGGAACAGGGGCCGAGCAGTACTTC. This translates into CASSLKGTGAEQYF. Full variable domain (outside the CDR3, taken from reference TRBV7-2 and TRBJ2-7): GAGVSQSPSNKVTEKGKDVELRCDPISGHTALYWYRQSLGQGLEFLIYFQGNSAPDKSGLPSDRFSAERTGGSVSTLTIQRTQQEDSAVYLCASSLKGTGAEQYFGPGTRLTVT.